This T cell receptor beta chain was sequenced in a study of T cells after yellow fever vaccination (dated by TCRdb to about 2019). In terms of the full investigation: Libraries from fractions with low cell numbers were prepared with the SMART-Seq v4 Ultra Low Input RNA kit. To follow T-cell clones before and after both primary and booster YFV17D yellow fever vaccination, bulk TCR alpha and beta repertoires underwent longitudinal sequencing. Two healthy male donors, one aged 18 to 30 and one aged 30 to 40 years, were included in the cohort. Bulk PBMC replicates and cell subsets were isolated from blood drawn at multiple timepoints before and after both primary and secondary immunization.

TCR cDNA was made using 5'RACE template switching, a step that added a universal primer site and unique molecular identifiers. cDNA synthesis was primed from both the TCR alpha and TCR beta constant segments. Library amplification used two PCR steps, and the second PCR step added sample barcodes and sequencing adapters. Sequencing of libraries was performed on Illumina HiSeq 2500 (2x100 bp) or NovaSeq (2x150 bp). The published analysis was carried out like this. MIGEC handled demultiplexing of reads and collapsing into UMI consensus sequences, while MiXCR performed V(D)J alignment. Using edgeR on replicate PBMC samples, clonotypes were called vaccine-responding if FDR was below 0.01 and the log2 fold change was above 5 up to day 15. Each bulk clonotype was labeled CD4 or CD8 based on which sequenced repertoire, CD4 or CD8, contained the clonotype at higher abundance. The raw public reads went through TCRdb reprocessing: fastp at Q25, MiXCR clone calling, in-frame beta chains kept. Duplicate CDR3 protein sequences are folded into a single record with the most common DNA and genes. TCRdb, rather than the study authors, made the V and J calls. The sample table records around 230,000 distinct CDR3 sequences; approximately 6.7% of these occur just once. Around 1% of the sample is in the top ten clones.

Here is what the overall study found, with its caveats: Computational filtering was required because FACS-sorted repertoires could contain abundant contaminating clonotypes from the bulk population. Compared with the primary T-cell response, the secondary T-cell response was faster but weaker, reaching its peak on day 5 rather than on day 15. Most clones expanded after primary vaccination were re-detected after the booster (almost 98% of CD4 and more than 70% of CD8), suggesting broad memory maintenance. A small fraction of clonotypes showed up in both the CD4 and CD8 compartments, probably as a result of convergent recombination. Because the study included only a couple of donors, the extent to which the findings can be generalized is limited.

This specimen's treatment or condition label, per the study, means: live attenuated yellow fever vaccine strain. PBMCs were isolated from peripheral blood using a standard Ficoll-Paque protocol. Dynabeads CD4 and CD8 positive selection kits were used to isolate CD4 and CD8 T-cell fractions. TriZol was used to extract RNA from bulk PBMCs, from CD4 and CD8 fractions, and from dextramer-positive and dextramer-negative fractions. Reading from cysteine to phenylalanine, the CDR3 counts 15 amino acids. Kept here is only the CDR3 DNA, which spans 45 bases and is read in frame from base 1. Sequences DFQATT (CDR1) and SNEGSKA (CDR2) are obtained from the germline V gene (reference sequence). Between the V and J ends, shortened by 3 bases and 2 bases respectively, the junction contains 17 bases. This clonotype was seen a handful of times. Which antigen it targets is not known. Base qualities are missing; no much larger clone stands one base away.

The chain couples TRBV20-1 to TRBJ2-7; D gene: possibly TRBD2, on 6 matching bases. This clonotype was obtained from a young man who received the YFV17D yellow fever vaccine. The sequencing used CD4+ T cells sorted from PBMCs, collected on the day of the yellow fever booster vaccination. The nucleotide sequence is TGCAGTGCTAGGGCCGCCGGGACTGGCCCCTACGAGCAGTACTTC. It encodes CSARAAGTGPYEQYF.